The rows below give T cell receptor beta chains drawn from one sample of a study of regulatory T cells in long-lasting Graves disease. TCRdb ran MiXCR on the multiplex PCR reads and lists one entry per CDR3 protein. The data contain 400,000 to 500,000 distinct CDR3 sequences, 20% to 25% of them singletons. This specimen was peripheral blood mononuclear cells (PBMCs), taken when the disease was refractory, from a patient treated with antithyroid drugs. The receptors were gathered from a female donor with Graves disease. Each CDR3 is given with its conserved first and last residue. The D gene is left open where the match is weak. Expanded clones get a size class; other rows say once, few or many, or leave the size out.

.	TRBV2	.	TRBJ1-4	CASRDSPTNEKLFF	TGTGCCAGCAGAGACAGCCCAACTAATGAAAAACTGTTTTTT
.	TRBV7-2	TRBD2	TRBJ2-3	CASSAGLAGAITTSTDTQYF	TGTGCCAGCAGCGCCGGACTAGCGGGGGCTATTACTACTAGCACAGATACGCAGTATTTT
few	TRBV19	.	TRBJ1-1	CASSSSGTLEAFF	TGTGCCAGTAGTAGCAGCGGGACATTGGAAGCTTTCTTT
.	TRBV13	TRBD2	TRBJ2-5	CASSQSTSGARETQYF	TGTGCCAGCAGCCAAAGCACTAGCGGCGCTAGAGAGACCCAGTACTTC
few	TRBV5-5	.	TRBJ1-6	CASSLEAGTLNSPLHF	TGTGCCAGCAGCCTTGAGGCAGGCACCCTTAATTCACCCCTCCACTTT
.	TRBV15	.	TRBJ1-4	CATSRDRTAEKLFF	TGTGCCACCAGCAGAGATAGGACAGCAGAAAAACTGTTTTTT
few	TRBV6-1	.	TRBJ1-2	CASRRTDSNYGYTF	TGTGCCAGCAGGCGGACGGACAGTAACTATGGCTACACCTTC
many	TRBV3-1	TRBD1	TRBJ1-2	CASSHPGGRYGYTF	TGTGCCAGCAGCCACCCAGGGGGACGTTATGGCTACACCTTC
few	TRBV20-1	TRBD1	TRBJ2-7	CSAMRPGQIYEQYF	TGCAGTGCTATGAGACCGGGACAGATCTACGAGCAGTACTTC
few	TRBV29-1	.	TRBJ2-7	CSVRERRTAGEQYF	TGCAGCGTTCGTGAACGACGGACGGCCGGCGAGCAGTACTTC
many	TRBV12-5	.	TRBJ1-1	CASGFGLNTEAFF	TGTGCTAGTGGTTTTGGGCTGAACACTGAAGCTTTCTTT
few	TRBV7-9	.	TRBJ1-2	CASSFETEVGYTF	TGTGCCAGCAGCTTCGAGACAGAGGTGGGCTACACCTTC
many	TRBV7-3	.	TRBJ2-2	CASSFTHVKDRRTGELFF	TGTGCCAGCAGCTTTACCCACGTCAAAGACAGGAGGACCGGGGAGCTGTTTTTT
many	TRBV28	.	TRBJ1-2	CASNGETNYGYTF	TGTGCCAGCAACGGAGAGACTAACTATGGCTACACCTTC
many	TRBV6-1	.	TRBJ2-7	CASTIDGRLYEQYF	TGTGCCAGCACCATTGATGGGCGTCTCTACGAGCAGTACTTC
few	TRBV15	TRBD2	TRBJ2-5	CAIWSGDPRRETQYF	TGTGCCATCTGGAGCGGGGATCCTCGCCGAGAGACCCAGTACTTC
.	TRBV6-1	.	TRBJ2-5	CAGSRAPVETQYF	TGTGCCGGCTCGCGGGCTCCTGTGGAGACCCAGTACTTC
many	TRBV20-1	TRBD1	TRBJ1-1	CSARDLGTGLNTEAFF	TGCAGTGCTAGAGATCTTGGGACAGGGCTGAACACTGAAGCTTTCTTT
.	TRBV3-1	.	TRBJ2-1	CASSQDLTAGEQFF	TGTGCCAGCAGCCAGGACCTGACGGCCGGAGAGCAGTTCTTC
.	TRBV20-1	.	TRBJ2-5	CSARGGYSETQYF	TGCAGTGCTAGAGGCGGGTACTCAGAGACCCAGTACTTC
few	TRBV5-6	.	TRBJ2-7	CASSLKRKAYEQYF	TGTGCCAGCAGCTTGAAACGTAAGGCCTACGAGCAGTACTTC
few	TRBV7-2	TRBD1	TRBJ2-7	CASSIRDRVSEQYF	TGTGCCAGCAGCATCCGGGACAGGGTTAGCGAGCAGTACTTC
many	TRBV12-3/TRBV12-4	.	TRBJ2-2	CASSPSMAGELFF	TGTGCCAGCAGTCCTTCTATGGCCGGGGAGCTGTTTTTT
many	TRBV28	.	TRBJ1-2	CASLRGYGYTF	TGTGCCAGCTTACGAGGGTATGGCTACACCTTC
few	TRBV7-2	TRBD2	TRBJ2-5	CASSLQRGIQETQYF	TGTGCCAGCAGCTTACAGCGGGGGATCCAAGAGACCCAGTACTTC
many	TRBV6-1	.	TRBJ1-5	CASSDHRDQPQHF	TGTGCCAGCAGTGACCACAGAGATCAGCCCCAGCATTTT
.	TRBV18	.	TRBJ2-4	CASSPGQGKGYF	TGTGCCAGCTCACCGGGTCAGGGCAAAGGGTACTTC
.	TRBV30	.	TRBJ1-5	CAWSPDGNQPQHF	TGTGCCTGGAGTCCTGACGGAAATCAGCCCCAGCATTTT
.	TRBV19	.	TRBJ2-5	CASSRGLAPTQETQYF	TGTGCCAGTAGTAGAGGGCTAGCCCCCACTCAAGAGACCCAGTACTTC
many	TRBV12-3/TRBV12-4	.	TRBJ2-5	CASGPGDEPETQYF	TGTGCCAGCGGTCCGGGGGATGAGCCAGAGACCCAGTACTTC
.	TRBV11-1	TRBD1	TRBJ2-2	CASSLGQGETGELFF	TGTGCCAGCAGCCTCGGACAGGGGGAGACCGGGGAGCTGTTTTTT
.	TRBV28	.	TRBJ2-2	CASSISGTGELFF	TGTGCCAGCAGCATCTCCGGGACCGGGGAGCTGTTTTTT
many	TRBV5-1	.	TRBJ1-1	CASSFAGNTEAFF	TGCGCCAGCAGCTTTGCAGGGAACACTGAAGCTTTCTTT
many	TRBV29-1	TRBD1	TRBJ1-2	CSVVPANRDRVGYTF	TGCAGCGTTGTTCCAGCGAACCGGGACAGGGTAGGCTACACCTTC
few	TRBV11-2	TRBD2	TRBJ2-7	CASSPGRGTNEQYF	TGTGCCAGCAGCCCAGGTCGGGGGACTAACGAGCAGTACTTC
many	TRBV28	.	TRBJ1-1	CASSTHRLNTEAFF	TGTGCCAGCAGCACACACCGCTTGAACACTGAAGCTTTCTTT
many	TRBV28	TRBD2	TRBJ2-7	CASSFLAGLGRF	TGTGCCAGCAGTTTCTTAGCGGGCCTGGGACGCTTC
many	TRBV28	TRBD1	TRBJ2-7	CASRGTGESYEQYF	TGTGCCAGCAGAGGGACAGGGGAATCCTACGAGCAGTACTTC
once	TRBV5-1	.	TRBJ1-2	CASSGGGSEGYTF	TGCGCCAGCAGCGGCGGTGGGTCTGAAGGCTACACCTTC
.	TRBV20-1	.	TRBJ2-5	CSAHGGQETQYF	TGCAGTGCTCACGGTGGCCAAGAGACCCAGTACTTC
.	TRBV29-1	.	TRBJ2-5	CSVVGQETQYF	TGCAGCGTTGTGGGCCAAGAGACCCAGTACTTC
few	TRBV7-2	.	TRBJ1-4	CASFIQPNEKLFF	TGTGCCAGCTTTATCCAGCCTAATGAAAAACTGTTTTTT
many	TRBV7-2	TRBD2	TRBJ2-7	CASSSNGLAGTEQYF	TGTGCCAGCAGCTCCAACGGACTAGCGGGAACTGAGCAGTACTTC
many	TRBV6-1	TRBD1	TRBJ1-1	CASRRLPGTGGATEAFF	TGTGCCAGCAGACGCCTCCCAGGTACAGGGGGAGCCACTGAAGCTTTCTTT
.	TRBV7-8	.	TRBJ1-1	CASGTGRGNRNTEAFF	TGTGCCAGCGGTACGGGCAGGGGAAATAGGAACACTGAAGCTTTCTTT
many	TRBV12-3/TRBV12-4	.	TRBJ1-3	CASSLMGTTFGNTIYF	TGTGCCAGCAGTTTAATGGGCACTACCTTCGGAAACACCATATATTTT
many	TRBV6-2/TRBV6-3	TRBD1	TRBJ2-7	CASSYPIPGQGGLYEQYF	TGTGCCAGCAGTTACCCCATACCCGGACAGGGGGGTCTATACGAGCAGTACTTC
few	TRBV9	.	TRBJ2-2	CASSVVSAGGELFF	TGTGCCAGCAGCGTAGTTTCGGCGGGCGGGGAGCTGTTTTTT
.	TRBV6-1	.	TRBJ1-6	CASSGPPDRLYNSPLHF	TGTGCCAGCAGTGGACCCCCTGACCGTCTCTATAATTCACCCCTCCACTTT
many	TRBV28	TRBD1	TRBJ1-4	CASSPLIGQGEGEKLFF	TGTGCCAGCAGTCCTCTTATTGGACAGGGGGAGGGTGAAAAACTGTTTTTT
many	TRBV11-2	.	TRBJ2-7	CASSPLDSFYEQYF	TGTGCCAGCAGCCCACTTGACTCCTTCTACGAGCAGTACTTC
many	TRBV6-1	TRBD1	TRBJ2-7	CASSPNRDRRSYEQYF	TGTGCCAGCAGTCCAAACCGGGACAGGCGCTCCTACGAGCAGTACTTC
many	TRBV6-4	.	TRBJ1-1	CASSDTHGANTEAFF	TGTGCCAGCAGTGACACCCACGGTGCGAACACTGAAGCTTTCTTT
.	TRBV7-2	TRBD1	TRBJ1-5	CASSTDRGNQPQHF	TGTGCCAGCAGCACGGACAGGGGCAATCAGCCCCAGCATTTT
.	TRBV20-1	.	TRBJ1-5	CSADLGGNQPQHF	TGCAGTGCTGATCTTGGGGGTAATCAGCCCCAGCATTTT
.	TRBV7-2	.	TRBJ1-5	CASSLFGRKEPQHF	TGTGCCAGCAGCTTATTCGGGAGGAAGGAACCCCAGCATTTT
few	TRBV5-1	.	TRBJ2-2	CASSVTTSPDTGELFF	TGCGCCAGCAGCGTGACGACTAGTCCCGACACCGGGGAGCTGTTTTTT
.	TRBV7-9	.	TRBJ1-1	CASSPSQGITEAFF	TGTGCCAGCAGTCCTTCTCAGGGGATCACTGAAGCTTTCTTT
many	TRBV28	.	TRBJ1-2	CASSFAARGADYGYTF	TGTGCCAGCAGTTTCGCCGCGCGTGGGGCGGACTATGGCTACACCTTC
many	TRBV30	TRBD2	TRBJ2-5	CAWRLAGPETQYF	TGTGCCTGGAGACTAGCGGGGCCCGAGACCCAGTACTTC